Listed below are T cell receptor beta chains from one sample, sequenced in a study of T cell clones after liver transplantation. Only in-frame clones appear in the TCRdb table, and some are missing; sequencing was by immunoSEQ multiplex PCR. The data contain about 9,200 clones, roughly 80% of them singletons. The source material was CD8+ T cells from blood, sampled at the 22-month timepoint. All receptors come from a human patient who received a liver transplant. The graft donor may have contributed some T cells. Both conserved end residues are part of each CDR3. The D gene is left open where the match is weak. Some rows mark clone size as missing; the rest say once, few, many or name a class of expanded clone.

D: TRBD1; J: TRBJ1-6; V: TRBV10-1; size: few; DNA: TGCGCCAGCAGTGAGTCAGCCAGGGGGTATTCACCCCTCCACTTT; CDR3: CASSESARGYSPLHF
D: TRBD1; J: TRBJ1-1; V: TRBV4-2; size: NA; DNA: TGTGCCAGCAGCCATACAGGGGGCACTGAAGCTTTCTTT; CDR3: CASSHTGGTEAFF
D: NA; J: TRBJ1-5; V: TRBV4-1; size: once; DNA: TGCGCCAGCAGCCAAGATGGAACGGGTAATCAGCCCCAGCATTTT; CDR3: CASSQDGTGNQPQHF
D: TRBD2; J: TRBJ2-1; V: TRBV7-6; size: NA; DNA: TGTGCCAGCAGCCCGGGGACTAGCGGGGGGCTATACAATGAGCAGTTCTTC; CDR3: CASSPGTSGGLYNEQFF
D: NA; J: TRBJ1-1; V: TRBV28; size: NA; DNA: TGTGCCAGCAGTTTATATAGGGGAATGTATACTGAAGCTTTCTTT; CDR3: CASSLYRGMYTEAFF
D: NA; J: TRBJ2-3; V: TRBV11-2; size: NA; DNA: TGTGCCAGCAGCCCACGGGACGGAAGCACAGATACGCAGTATTTT; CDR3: CASSPRDGSTDTQYF
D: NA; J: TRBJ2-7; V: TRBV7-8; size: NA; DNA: TGTGCCAGCAGCTGGGTGGTCCGTAGCTCCTACGAGCAGTACTTC; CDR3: CASSWVVRSSYEQYF
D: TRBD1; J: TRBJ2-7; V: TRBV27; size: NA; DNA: TGTGCCAGCAGTCTAAAGTTCGGACAGGGCACCCACGAGCAGTACTTC; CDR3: CASSLKFGQGTHEQYF
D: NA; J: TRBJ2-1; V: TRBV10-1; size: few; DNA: TGCGCCAGCAGTTGGGGGGCAGTCGGTGAGCAGTTCTTC; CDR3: CASSWGAVGEQFF
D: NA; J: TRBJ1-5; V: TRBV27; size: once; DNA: TGTGCCAGCAGTCTCAGGGGTGGCAATCAGCCCCAGCATTTT; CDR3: CASSLRGGNQPQHF
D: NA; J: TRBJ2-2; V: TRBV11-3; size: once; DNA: TGTGCCAGCAGCTTTGGGGACACCGGGGAGCTGTTTTTT; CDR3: CASSFGDTGELFF